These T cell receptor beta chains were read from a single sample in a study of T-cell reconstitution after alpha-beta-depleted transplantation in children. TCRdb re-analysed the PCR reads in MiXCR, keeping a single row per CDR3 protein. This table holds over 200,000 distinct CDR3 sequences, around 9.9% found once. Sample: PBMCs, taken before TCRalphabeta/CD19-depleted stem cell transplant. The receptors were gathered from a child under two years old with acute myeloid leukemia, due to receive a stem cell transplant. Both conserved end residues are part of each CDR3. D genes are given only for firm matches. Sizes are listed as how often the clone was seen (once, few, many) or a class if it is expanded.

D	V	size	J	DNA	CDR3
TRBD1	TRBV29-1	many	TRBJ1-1	TGCAGCGTTCGACAGGGGACTGAAGCTTTCTTT	CSVRQGTEAFF
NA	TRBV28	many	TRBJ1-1	TGTGCCAGCAGTTTAGGACGGTGGACTGAAGCTTTCTTT	CASSLGRWTEAFF
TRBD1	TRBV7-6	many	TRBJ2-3	TGTGCCAGCAGTCAGGACAGGGCTTTGGCAGATACGCAGTATTTT	CASSQDRALADTQYF
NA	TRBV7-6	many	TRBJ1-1	TGTGCCAGCAGCTTAGTGGGGGGCGGGGGCACTGAAGCTTTCTTT	CASSLVGGGGTEAFF
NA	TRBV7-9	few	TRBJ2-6	TGTGCCAGCAGCCCTCTCCGGGACACTGGGGCCAACGTCCTGTCTTTC	CASSPLRDTGANVLSF
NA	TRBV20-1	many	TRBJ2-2	TGCAGTGTGCTTTTTGGCGGGGAGCTGTTTTTT	CSVLFGGELFF
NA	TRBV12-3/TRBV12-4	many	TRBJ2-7	TGTGCCAGCAGCCGGGACACCTACGAGCAGTACTTC	CASSRDTYEQYF
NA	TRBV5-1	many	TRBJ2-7	TGCGCCAGCAGCTTCAGGGGGGATGGTAGCTCCTACGAGCAGTACTTC	CASSFRGDGSSYEQYF
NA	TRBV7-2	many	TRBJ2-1	TGTGCCAGCAGCTTTCGGGTTAGCGAGCAGTTCTTC	CASSFRVSEQFF
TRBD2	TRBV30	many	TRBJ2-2	TGTGCCTGGAGTGCAGGACTAGCCACCGGGGAGCTGTTTTTT	CAWSAGLATGELFF
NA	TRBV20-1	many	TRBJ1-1	TGCAGTGCTAGAGACTCGCGCACTGAAGCTTTCTTT	CSARDSRTEAFF
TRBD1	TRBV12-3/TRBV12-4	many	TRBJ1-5	TGTGCCAGCAGCCGAGAGGGGGCTACTCAGCCCCAGCATTTT	CASSREGATQPQHF
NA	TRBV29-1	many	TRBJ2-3	TGCAGCGTTGAAATACAGGGCACAGATACGCAGTATTTT	CSVEIQGTDTQYF
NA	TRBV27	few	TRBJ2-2	TGTGCCAGCAGTTTTCAGAAAATGAACACCGGGGAGCTGTTTTTT	CASSFQKMNTGELFF